The sequence of this TCR beta chain was determined in a study of T cells after yellow fever vaccination. Overall study context: Where fractions had low cell numbers, libraries were prepared from them with the SMART-Seq v4 Ultra Low Input RNA kit. Study-level results: The CD4 compartment and the CD8 compartment contained a small share of clonotypes in common. Contaminating bulk clonotypes could be abundant in FACS-sorted repertoires. Clones that expanded after primary vaccination mostly reappeared after the booster (just under 98% CD4, 70% to 90% CD8).

Looked up from germline, CDR1 is LNHDA and CDR2 is SQIVND (reference sequence). Trimming removed 4 bases at V and 0 bases at J, with 10 bases between. The CDR3 loop spans 15 amino acids. One entry per CDR3 protein results from TCRdb running MiXCR on the 5' RACE reads. The sample carries more than 65,000 distinct CDR3 sequences, approximately 7.3% recorded once. In its sample, this clonotype was seen many times. Its antigen is currently unknown. The sample here was CD8+ T cells sorted from PBMCs, taken 10 days after the first yellow fever vaccination. The genes are TRBV19 and TRBJ2-4; D might be TRBD2 (5 bases). The clonotype was recovered from a man aged 18 to 35 who received the YFV17D yellow fever vaccine. The CDR3 nucleotides read TGTGCCAGTAGTAGGGAGTCCTTAGCCAAAAACATTCAGTACTTC. It encodes CASSRESLAKNIQYF.